This entry lists 19 T cell receptor beta chains sequenced from one sample in a study of blood T cell repertoires in COVID-19. Only in-frame clones appear in the TCRdb table, and some are missing; sequencing was by immunoSEQ multiplex PCR. Among just over 350,000 clones listed, roughly 87% were seen once. Sequencing was done on a sample of PBMCs or T cells enriched from blood (not recorded which). The receptors originated from a woman aged 25 to 45 who had recovered from COVID-19.

The chain recombines TRBV3-1 (or the pseudogene TRBV3-2) with TRBJ2-1; possible D gene TRBD1, 5 bases. V was trimmed by 7 bases and J by 6 bases, leaving 16 bases between them. Germline values: CDR1 LGHDT, CDR2 YNNKEL (reference sequence). This CDR3 comprises 14 residues. DNA of the CDR3: TGTGCCAGCAACGCAGGGCTAGAGCGCAATGAGCAGTTCTTC. Amino acid sequence: CASNAGLERNEQFF.

This clone showed up just once. CDR3 nucleotides: TGTGCCTGCGAAGGACTAGCGGGTGGCTCCTACGAGCAGTACTTC. It translates to CACEGLAGGSYEQYF. The chain links TRBV30 to TRBJ2-7; 11 nucleotides line up with TRBD2. The germline gives CDR1 GTSNPN, CDR2 SVGIG (reference sequence). The junction had 7 bases not matched to a gene; V was cut back by 6 bases and J by 0 bases. This CDR3 has 15 residues.

The V call is TRBV5-1, the J call TRBJ1-2; D is undetermined. There are 14 residues in the CDR3. V was trimmed by 0 bases and J by 7 bases, leaving 13 bases between them. Germline values: CDR1 SGHRS, CDR2 YFSETQ. The CDR3 nucleotides read TGCGCCAGCAGCTTGGCCGCGGAGGGAAGTGGCTACACCTTC. Its protein is CASSLAAEGSGYTF.

The genes are TRBV4-1 and TRBJ1-5; D is perhaps TRBD1 (6 bases). Trimming stripped 1 base from V and 7 bases from J, with 17 bases between. The CDR3 loop spans 16 amino acids. Germline V lookup: CDR1 MGHRA, CDR2 YSYEKL. CDR3 nucleotides: TGCGCCAGCAGCCAAGCATCCCTAGACAGGATGCAGCCCCAGCATTTT. Translating it yields CASSQASLDRMQPQHF.

The chain couples TRBV21-1 to TRBJ1-3. TRBV21-1 is a pseudogene segment. CDR3 size: 11 residues. The CDR3 DNA follows: TGTGCCAGCAGCAGAGAAGACACCATATATTTT. It translates to CASSREDTIYF.

The rearrangement uses TRBV19 and TRBJ2-7, with a tentative D call TRBD2 (5 bases). Per the germline V gene, CDR1 is LNHDA and CDR2 is SQIVND (reference sequence). Trimming removed 5 bases from V and 2 bases from J, with 13 bases in between. There are 14 residues in the CDR3. CDR3 loop: CASSSTLLAYEQYF. The CDR3 DNA follows: TGTGCCAGTAGTTCGACACTACTAGCCTACGAGCAGTACTTC.

The chain has TRBV29-1 and TRBJ2-7; 9 bases match TRBD1. Germline V CDR1 and CDR2: SQVTM, ANQGSEA. The CDR3 loop spans 12 amino acids. With 5 bases clipped from V and 5 bases from J, the junction kept 4 bases outside the gene matches. The CDR3 nucleotides are TGCAGCGTTCGACAGGGGGGGAACGAGCAGTACTTC. Translating it yields CSVRQGGNEQYF.

The rearrangement joins TRBV7-9 to TRBJ1-6, with D possibly TRBD1 on 5 matching bases. CDR1 is SEHNR and CDR2 is FQNEAQ in the germline V gene (reference sequence). Trimming pared 5 bases from V and 9 bases from J, leaving 17 bases between. The CDR3 is made up of 15 amino acids. In DNA, the CDR3 is TGTGCCAGCAGCCAGGACATTTCTTTTAGTTCACCCCTCCACTTT. This codes for CASSQDISFSSPLHF.

This clone has only a few counts. J is TRBJ1-5 and V is TRBV28; D gene ambiguous. V lost 8 bases to trimming and J lost 4 bases, with 12 bases between them. CDR1 is MDHEN, CDR2 SYDVKM, per germline. This CDR3 spans 13 amino acids. CDR3 nucleotides: TGTGCCAGCGCGCCCGCGGCAAATCAGCCCCAGCATTTT. Its protein is CASAPAANQPQHF.

This clone was found many times. The chain is built from TRBV15 and TRBJ1-6, with a tentative D call TRBD1 (5 bases). This CDR3 has 17 amino acids. Between the trimmed V and J ends, which lost 2 bases and 8 bases, there was a span of 19 bases. Germline loops: CDR1 LNHNV, CDR2 YYDKDF (reference sequence). The CDR3 sequence is CATSRSARGGEYSPLHF. The CDR3, as DNA: TGTGCCACCAGCAGATCCGCGCGGGGGGGAGAGTATTCACCCCTCCACTTT.

This clone has a handful of counts. The chain recombines TRBV19 with TRBJ2-7; TRBD2 aligns across 9 bases. V lost 5 bases and J lost 7; bases outside the gene matches: 9. Germline values: CDR1 LNHDA, CDR2 SQIVND (reference sequence). There are 14 residues in the CDR3. The CDR3 nucleotides read TGTGCCAGTAGTTTAAGGGGACTAGCTGAAGAGCAGTACTTC. Protein: CASSLRGLAEEQYF.

The rearrangement joins TRBV28 to TRBJ1-6, with 9 bases aligning to TRBD1. The CDR3 is 17 residues long. The germline V gene has CDR1 MDHEN and CDR2 SYDVKM. J was trimmed by 7 bases and V by 8 bases; bases with no gene match: 15. The CDR3 spells CASHRTGASPGNSPLHF. DNA for the CDR3: TGTGCCAGCCATAGGACAGGGGCGTCGCCGGGGAATTCACCCCTCCACTTT.

This chain's CDR3 is CASTKTSVDEQFF. CDR3 in DNA: TGTGCCAGCACCAAAACTAGTGTCGATGAGCAGTTCTTC. The chain links TRBV2 to TRBJ2-1, with D possibly matching TRBD2 (5 bases). The V gene lost 7 bases and the J gene lost 8 bases, with 15 bases spanning the gap. This CDR3 spans 13 amino acids. In germline, CDR1 is SNHLY, CDR2 FYNNEI.

The chain couples TRBV5-1 to TRBJ1-4, with D possibly matching TRBD1 (5 bases). This CDR3 is built from 14 residues. The germline V and J ends were trimmed by 0 bases and 8 bases, with 11 bases remaining between them. Germline values: CDR1 SGHRS, CDR2 YFSETQ. The CDR3 is CASSLGRGWEKLFF. DNA of the CDR3: TGCGCCAGCAGCTTGGGGCGGGGCTGGGAAAAACTGTTTTTT.

This chain uses TRBV7-2 with TRBJ2-7, with TRBD2 matching 7 bases. Unmatched junction bases numbered 8, after V lost 3 bases and J lost 3 bases. Germline V gene sequence: CDR1 SGHTA, CDR2 FQGNSA. The CDR3 length is 15 residues. The CDR3 loop is CASSFSGGPDYEQYF. Here the CDR3 DNA reads TGTGCCAGCAGCTTCTCGGGAGGCCCTGACTACGAGCAGTACTTC.

The V gene is TRBV29-1, the J gene TRBJ2-3, with TRBD2 matching 8 bases. The V and J ends lost 8 bases and 2 bases, in that order; junction bases with no gene match: 12. The germline V gene has CDR1 SQVTM and CDR2 ANQGSEA. The CDR3 consists of 15 residues. CDR3 sequence: CSPQKLAEYTDTQYF. The CDR3 DNA follows: TGCAGCCCCCAGAAACTAGCGGAGTACACAGATACGCAGTATTTT.

Worth noting for this clone: Other DNA sequences in the sample encode the same CDR3. As DNA, the CDR3 is TGCAGCGTTACCCGGGACAGAAACACCGGGGAGCTGTTTTTT. Protein product: CSVTRDRNTGELFF. The rearrangement uses TRBV29-1 and TRBJ2-2, with 7 bases identical to TRBD1. The CDR3 is made up of 14 amino acids. V lost 5 bases, J lost 2 bases, and 5 bases stayed unmatched. Germline CDR1 SQVTM, CDR2 ANQGSEA.

V and J are TRBV28 and TRBJ2-5, with D possibly TRBD1 on 6 matching bases. V was shortened by 4 bases and J by 0 bases, with 12 bases between the two germline ends. The CDR3 sequence is 15 residues long. The germline V gene has CDR1 MDHEN and CDR2 SYDVKM. As DNA, the CDR3 is TGTGCCAGCAGTTATGCGCAGGGGTACCAAGAGACCCAGTACTTC. Encoded protein: CASSYAQGYQETQYF.

V and J are TRBV29-1 and TRBJ2-1, with 13 bases lining up with TRBD2. After removal of 7 bases from V and 8 bases from J, the junction contained 5 bases not matched to a gene. This CDR3 comprises 13 residues. In germline, CDR1 is SQVTM, CDR2 ANQGSEA. The CDR3 nucleotides are TGCAGCGGGACTAGCGGGAGTTTTGATGAGCAGTTCTTC. This gives the protein CSGTSGSFDEQFF.